This TCR beta chain was captured in a study of T cell clonotyping in hematopoietic cell transplantation. With respect to this clone: Its specificity is not known.

CDR3 size: 13 residues. Germline-derived CDR1 and CDR2 are LNHDA and SQIVND (reference sequence). Deletions cut 7 bases from V and 4 bases from J, with 13 bases between. Findings and caveats of the study: No sorting was done, leaving CD4 and CD8 contributions mixed. After transplant, recipient diversity fell while pathologically expanded clonotypes grew through day 180. At the given depth, recipient repertoires were over 97% de novo clonotypes.

The data were produced by immunoSEQ multiplex PCR, yet TCRdb's version contains in-frame clones alone and is incomplete. The sample lists around 9,800 clones, approximately 91% occurring once. V usage is TRBV19 and J usage is TRBJ1-1; perhaps TRBD1 as D (6 bases). This receptor was obtained from a male patient between 60 and 69 years old who had an allogeneic stem cell transplant from an unrelated donor, so the T cells may come from the graft donor. Some clones in this sample may be carry-over from other donors' samples. The sample consisted of PBMCs, taken 180 days after allogeneic stem cell transplant. This CDR3 reads CASTDSVGTEAFF. CDR3 in DNA: TGTGCCAGTACGGACAGCGTCGGCACTGAAGCTTTCTTT.